The 5 T cell receptor beta chains below were found in one sample sequenced in a study of blood T cells in healthy people across ages. For the second PCR, which ran for about 6 to 11 cycles, a sample-barcoded 5' primer and a J-beta primer mix were used. TCRdb re-derived calls from the 5' RACE reads in MiXCR, one entry per CDR3 protein. The sample yields 1.4 million or so distinct CDR3 sequences, about 42% seen once. The source material was blood. The receptors here all came from a woman aged 18-30 years in good health.

Ten or more counts support this clonotype. This chain links TRBV20-1 with TRBJ1-2; D is ambiguous. The CDR3 is 11 residues long. Germline V CDR1 and CDR2: DFQATT, SNEGSKA (reference sequence). V lost 6 bases, J lost 2 bases, and 7 bases lay in between. The CDR3 loop reads CSAVGNYGYTF. The CDR3 DNA follows: TGCAGTGCGGTAGGGAACTATGGCTACACCTTC.

The chain employs TRBV6-2 or TRBV6-3 and TRBJ2-7; D gene uncertain. CDR1 and CDR2 from the germline V gene are MNHEY and SVGEGT. Trimming took 4 bases from V and 7 from J, leaving 11 bases between them. The CDR3 is 12 residues long. The CDR3 coding sequence is TGTGCCAGCAGTTTTTCCTTCGAAGAGCAGTACTTC. Amino acid sequence: CASSFSFEEQYF.

The sample holds a few counts of this clonotype. The rearrangement joins TRBV12-3 or TRBV12-4 to TRBJ1-1, with D perhaps matching TRBD1 (6 bases). The CDR3 runs 14 residues. Trimming shortened V by 6 bases and J by 5 bases, and 16 bases separated the two germline ends. The CDR3 nucleotides read TGTGCCAGCAGCTGGAGTGGAGGGGGGACTGAAGCTTTCTTT. It is translated as CASSWSGGGTEAFF.

The V call is TRBV5-1, the J call TRBJ2-7, with D maybe TRBD1 (5 bases). In germline, CDR1 is SGHRS, CDR2 YFSETQ. There are 14 residues in the CDR3. V lost 2 bases and J lost 4, with 13 bases in between. CDR3 protein: CASSLPGFGYEQYF. In nucleotides, the CDR3 is TGCGCCAGCAGCTTACCAGGGTTCGGGTACGAGCAGTACTTC.

This clonotype has more than one count but fewer than ten. The rearrangement joins TRBV5-1 to TRBJ1-5, with D possibly matching TRBD1 (5 bases). Trimming took off 4 bases at V and 0 bases at J, with 11 bases between the two ends. CDR3 length: 15 amino acids. Germline lookup yields CDR1 SGHRS and CDR2 YFSETQ. CDR3 nucleotide sequence: TGCGCCAGCAGCACCGACGACAGTAGCAATCAGCCCCAGCATTTT. Its protein product is CASSTDDSSNQPQHF.